The 32 T cell receptor beta chains in this list originate from one sample, sequenced in a study of T cell clonotyping in hematopoietic cell transplantation. The data were produced by immunoSEQ multiplex PCR, yet TCRdb's version contains in-frame clones alone and is incomplete. The table lists tens of thousands of clones, 94% of them singletons. Sequenced material: peripheral blood mononuclear cells. These TCRs come from a woman aged 50 to 60 in good health. Some clones in this sample may be carry-over from other donors' samples.

V and J are TRBV6-5 and TRBJ1-2; no clear D. The CDR3 totals 14 residues. The V end lost 2 bases, the J end lost 5 bases, and 12 bases lay between the germline ends. Looked up from germline, CDR1 is MNHEY and CDR2 is SVGAGI. The CDR3 here is CASSYTDGRYGYTF. The CDR3 DNA sequence: TGTGCCAGCAGTTACACCGACGGGAGATATGGCTACACCTTC.

This CDR3 is CASSPPPAPSSYEQYF. The DNA for the CDR3 is TGTGCCAGCAGCCCACCTCCAGCTCCAAGCTCCTACGAGCAGTACTTC. V is TRBV13 and J is TRBJ2-7; D gene uncertain. The CDR3 has 16 amino acids. Germline CDR1 reads PRHDT; CDR2 reads FYEKMQ (reference sequence). Trimming took off 5 bases at V and 0 bases at J, with 17 bases between the two ends. The whole variable domain, remainder taken from reference TRBV13 and TRBJ2-7, is AAGVIQSPRHLIKEKRETATLKCYPIPRHDTVYWYQQGPGQDPQFLISFYEKMQSDKGSIPDRFSAQQFSDYHSELNMSSLELGDSALYFCASSPPPAPSSYEQYFGPGTRLTVT.

This chain links TRBV11-3 with TRBJ1-1, with D possibly being TRBD1 (6 bases). The V gene lost 3 bases and the J gene lost 5 bases, with 13 bases spanning the gap. Germline lookup yields CDR1 SGHNT and CDR2 YENEEA. This CDR3 comprises 14 residues. The CDR3 sequence is CASSFGGGETEAFF. CDR3 nucleotides: TGTGCCAGCAGCTTCGGAGGGGGGGAGACTGAAGCTTTCTTT.

The rearrangement uses TRBV11-3 and TRBJ1-2, with a tentative D call TRBD1 (6 bases). This CDR3 spans 14 amino acids. V was shortened by 5 bases and J by 0 bases, with 10 bases between the two germline ends. Germline V gives CDR1 SGHNT, CDR2 YENEEA. Written as DNA, the CDR3 is TGTGCCAGCAGCGCCAGGGGCGCTAACTATGGCTACACCTTC. Its translation: CASSARGANYGYTF.

J is TRBJ1-6 and V is TRBV4-1; D call uncertain. The CDR3 has 16 residues. Germline CDR1 MGHRA, CDR2 YSYEKL. V lost 5 bases to trimming and J lost 0 bases, with 11 bases between them. CDR3 amino acids: CASSALGSSYNSPLHF. In nucleotides, the CDR3 is TGCGCCAGCAGCGCTTTGGGGAGCTCCTATAATTCACCCCTCCACTTT.

This sequence joins TRBV4-3 and TRBJ1-2; D not resolved. The CDR3 is 14 residues long. The V gene's germline CDR1 is LGHNA and CDR2 YSLEER. Trimming left V 0 bases short and J 6 bases short, with 11 bases between. The chain's CDR3 is CASSQDRTSDGYTF. DNA of the CDR3: TGCGCCAGCAGCCAAGACAGGACGTCCGATGGCTACACCTTC.

This chain connects TRBV5-1 to TRBJ1-1; a possible D gene is TRBD1 (5 bases). This CDR3 has 15 residues. Trimming removed 4 bases at V and 4 bases at J, with 17 bases between. Germline loops: CDR1 SGHRS, CDR2 YFSETQ. In DNA form, the CDR3 reads TGCGCCAGCAGCCCGGGGACGGCTTTTAGCACTGAAGCTTTCTTT. It specifies CASSPGTAFSTEAFF.

This chain links TRBV18 with TRBJ1-2; D remains unclear. This CDR3 spans 14 amino acids. CDR1 and CDR2 (germline): KGHSH, LQKENI. Trimming shortened V by 1 base and J by 2 bases, and 8 bases separated the two germline ends. The CDR3 sequence: CASSPLPNNYGYTF. CDR3 bases: TGTGCCAGCTCACCACTTCCGAACAACTATGGCTACACCTTC.

The chain uses TRBV6-5 and TRBJ1-2; D gene unclear. CDR3 length: 14 residues. CDR1 is MNHEY and CDR2 is SVGAGI in the germline V gene. V lost 6 bases, J lost 4 bases, and 15 bases lay in between. The CDR3 coding sequence is TGTGCCAGCAGAACGGGGAGCGGTAGCTATGGCTACACCTTC. Translation: CASRTGSGSYGYTF.

This sequence joins TRBV28 and TRBJ1-2, with D perhaps matching TRBD1 (5 bases). This CDR3 region has 13 residues. Germline V gene data show CDR1 as MDHEN and CDR2 as SYDVKM. V was cut by 2 bases and J by 2 bases, with 6 bases left in between. The CDR3: CASSLEGNYGYTF. CDR3 coding DNA: TGTGCCAGCAGTTTAGAGGGGAACTATGGCTACACCTTC.

The rearrangement joins TRBV2 to TRBJ1-5; D gene uncertain. CDR1 SNHLY and CDR2 FYNNEI come from the germline V gene. CDR3 length equals 12 residues. V shed 6 bases and J shed 2 bases, with 5 bases lying between them. CDR3 sequence reads: CASRRGNQPQHF. The CDR3 nucleotides read TGTGCCAGCAGGCGGGGCAATCAGCCCCAGCATTTT.

The rearrangement uses TRBV5-1 and TRBJ1-2, with 7 bases that match TRBD1. Trimming at V came to 0 bases and at J to 7 bases, leaving 6 bases not matched to a gene. Germline V gene data show CDR1 as SGHRS and CDR2 as YFSETQ. The CDR3 contains 14 residues. The CDR3 region has the DNA TGCGCCAGCAGCTTGGGGGACAGCTTCGGTGGCTACACCTTC. It is translated as CASSLGDSFGGYTF.

The chain uses TRBV7-9 and TRBJ1-2; 7 positions match TRBD1. This CDR3 has 13 amino acids. Germline V gives CDR1 SEHNR, CDR2 FQNEAQ (reference sequence). Trimming cost V 5 bases and J 6 bases; bases outside gene matches: 6. The CDR3 protein is CASSLRGSDGYTF. Written as DNA, the CDR3 is TGTGCCAGCAGCCTCAGGGGGTCTGATGGCTACACCTTC.

The count of this clone is one. The rearrangement links TRBV5-6 to TRBJ2-2; 7 bases agree with TRBD1. The CDR3 consists of 16 residues. Trimming at V came to 2 bases and at J to 3 bases, leaving 7 bases not matched to a gene. Germline V CDR1 and CDR2: SGHDT, YYEEEE. This CDR3 is CASSFGKQGHTGELFF. CDR3 nucleotides: TGTGCCAGCAGCTTCGGTAAACAGGGGCACACCGGGGAGCTGTTTTTT.

This clone occurred once. The CDR3 DNA follows: TGTGCCAGTAGTGCCCCAGGGCGCAATCAGCCCCAGCATTTT. It codes for CASSAPGRNQPQHF. The chain carries TRBV19 and TRBJ1-5, with D tentatively TRBD1 (5 bases). Germline CDR1 and CDR2: LNHDA and SQIVND (reference sequence). This CDR3 region has 14 residues. Trimming removed 5 bases at V and 2 bases at J, with 10 bases between.

A single count supports this clone. The chain has TRBV5-8 and TRBJ1-2; no firm D call. V was shortened by 0 bases and J by 6 bases, with 9 bases between the two germline ends. Germline V gene data show CDR1 as SGHTS and CDR2 as YDEGEE. The CDR3 covers 13 residues. The CDR3 sequence is CASSLDLTNGYTF. The CDR3 coding sequence is TGTGCCAGCAGCTTGGATCTGACAAATGGCTACACCTTC.

The chain is built from TRBV7-2 and TRBJ1-5; D is perhaps TRBD1 (5 bases). From germline, CDR1 is SGHTA and CDR2 FQGNSA. V shed 4 bases and J shed 6 bases, with 13 bases lying between them. The CDR3 runs to 14 residues. The CDR3 sequence is CASSYSGSAQPQHF. As DNA, the CDR3 is TGTGCCAGCAGCTACTCAGGGTCCGCTCAGCCCCAGCATTTT.

The rearrangement links TRBV27 to TRBJ1-1, with D uncertain. Germline CDR1 is MNHEY and CDR2 is SMNVEV (reference sequence). V was trimmed by 5 bases and J by 0 bases, leaving 10 bases between them. The CDR3 covers 14 residues. The CDR3 here is CASSRRPVNTEAFF. In DNA, the CDR3 is TGTGCCAGCAGTCGCAGACCCGTGAACACTGAAGCTTTCTTT.

This clone was found once. This chain joins TRBV5-4 and TRBJ1-1, with D perhaps TRBD1 (5 bases). Trimming took 1 base from V and 0 from J, leaving 10 bases between them. Germline V gene sequence: CDR1 SGHNT, CDR2 YYREEE (reference sequence). This CDR3 has 15 residues. The DNA of the CDR3 is TGTGCCAGCAGCTTGAAGAGACAGATGAACACTGAAGCTTTCTTT. The encoded protein is CASSLKRQMNTEAFF.

The genes are TRBV7-2 and TRBJ2-3; TRBD2 agrees at 7 bases. The CDR3 has 16 amino acids. Germline CDR1 reads SGHTA; CDR2 reads FQGNSA. The CDR3 region has the DNA TGTGCTAGCTCTCCAGCGGGGCGAAGTAGCACAGATACGCAGTATTTT. Protein sequence: CASSPAGRSSTDTQYF.

The J gene is TRBJ2-5, the V gene TRBV7-7; tentative D call: TRBD1 (5 bases). Germline CDR1 is SSHAT and CDR2 is FNYEAQ (reference sequence). CDR3 length: 15 amino acids. Trimming left V 1 base short and J 1 base short, with 10 bases between. CDR3 in DNA: TGTGCCAGCAGCTTAGAGGGCAGGGCCCAAGAGACCCAGTACTTC. Translation: CASSLEGRAQETQYF.

The chain links TRBV18 to TRBJ1-2, with TRBD1 matching over 10 bases. The germline V gene has CDR1 KGHSH and CDR2 LQKENI. CDR3 length: 15 amino acids. The V gene end was trimmed by 2 bases and the J gene end by 5 bases; junction bases not matched to a gene: 5. DNA of the CDR3: TGTGCCAGCTCACCAGGACAGGGGGAAGGATATGGCTACACCTTC. Translated: CASSPGQGEGYGYTF.

This chain joins TRBV6-5 and TRBJ1-1; a weak D match, TRBD1 (5 bases). The germline gives CDR1 MNHEY, CDR2 SVGAGI. The CDR3 extends over 15 amino acids. The ends were cut back, 6 bases at V and 4 bases at J, with 18 bases in the middle. The CDR3 sequence is CASSPAGGERTEAFF. CDR3 nucleotide sequence: TGTGCCAGCAGCCCAGCCGGGGGAGAGCGCACTGAAGCTTTCTTT.

The V call is TRBV19, the J call TRBJ1-5; possible D gene TRBD1, 5 bases. This CDR3 is 13 amino acids long. V lost 7 bases and J lost 4, with 11 bases in between. The V gene's germline CDR1 is LNHDA and CDR2 SQIVND (reference sequence). In DNA form, the CDR3 reads TGTGCCAGTACCATGGGGGGAAATCAGCCCCAGCATTTT. Protein: CASTMGGNQPQHF.

This clone showed up just a few times. This chain joins TRBV19 and TRBJ2-7, with D perhaps TRBD1 (6 bases). V was shortened by 5 bases and J by 2 bases, with 16 bases between the two germline ends. CDR1 is LNHDA, CDR2 SQIVND, per germline (reference sequence). The CDR3 has 15 amino acids. CDR3 residues: CASSPLQGPTYEQYF. DNA of the CDR3: TGTGCCAGTAGTCCCCTACAGGGTCCCACCTACGAGCAGTACTTC.

The genes are TRBV6-1 and TRBJ1-5; D remains unclear. Trimming shortened V by 2 bases and J by 4 bases, and 9 bases separated the two germline ends. The CDR3 sequence is 14 residues long. Germline V gene lookup returns CDR1 MNHNS and CDR2 SASEGT. This chain's CDR3 is CASSERPENQPQHF. DNA for the CDR3: TGTGCCAGCAGTGAACGTCCAGAAAATCAGCCCCAGCATTTT.

The rearrangement links TRBV6-5 to TRBJ2-4, with a tentative D call TRBD2 (6 bases). This CDR3 is 13 amino acids long. V was cut by 6 bases and J by 3 bases, with 9 bases left in between. In germline, CDR1 is MNHEY, CDR2 SVGAGI. CDR3 sequence reads: CASSSGGKNIQYF. The CDR3 coding sequence is TGTGCCAGCAGCTCCGGGGGCAAAAACATTCAGTACTTC.

The chain recombines TRBV30 with TRBJ1-2; D gene unclear. The CDR3 is 13 amino acids. Germline V lookup: CDR1 GTSNPN, CDR2 SVGIG (reference sequence). Deletions cut 4 bases from V and 0 bases from J, with 9 bases between. CDR3 loop: CAWTLGTNYGYTF. CDR3 DNA sequence: TGTGCCTGGACGCTGGGGACTAACTATGGCTACACCTTC.

The V call is TRBV18, the J call TRBJ2-7; D possibly uses TRBD1 or TRBD2 (5 bases each). Trimming pared 1 base from V and 1 base from J, leaving 8 bases between. The CDR3 loop spans 14 amino acids. The germline V gene has CDR1 KGHSH and CDR2 LQKENI. CDR3 DNA: TGTGCCAGCTCACCACGGGGGTCATCCTACGAGCAGTACTTC. It yields the protein CASSPRGSSYEQYF.

The chain recombines TRBV13 with TRBJ1-1; 10 positions match TRBD1. J was trimmed by 1 base and V by 6 bases; bases with no gene match: 11. This CDR3 is 17 amino acids long. Germline V lookup: CDR1 PRHDT, CDR2 FYEKMQ (reference sequence). CDR3 DNA sequence: TGTGCCAGCAGTTCCCGGGACAGGGGACTCCAGAACACTGAAGCTTTCTTT. It codes for CASSSRDRGLQNTEAFF.

The chain combines TRBV2 with TRBJ1-2, with D perhaps TRBD1 (5 bases). The germline V gene has CDR1 SNHLY and CDR2 FYNNEI. Trimming pared 4 bases from V and 3 bases from J, leaving 9 bases between. The CDR3 has 13 residues. The DNA of the CDR3 is TGTGCCAGCAGTGCCAGGGCCCACTATGGCTACACCTTC. Translating it yields CASSARAHYGYTF.

The gene calls are TRBV13 and TRBJ1-5; D is possibly TRBD1 (6 bases). V was clipped by 7 bases and J by 11 bases, with 24 bases between them. CDR3 length: 15 amino acids. Germline V gives CDR1 PRHDT, CDR2 FYEKMQ (reference sequence). Here the CDR3 reads CASNPEQAWGPAQHF. CDR3 DNA sequence: TGTGCCAGCAACCCCGAACAGGCATGGGGGCCGGCCCAGCATTTT.